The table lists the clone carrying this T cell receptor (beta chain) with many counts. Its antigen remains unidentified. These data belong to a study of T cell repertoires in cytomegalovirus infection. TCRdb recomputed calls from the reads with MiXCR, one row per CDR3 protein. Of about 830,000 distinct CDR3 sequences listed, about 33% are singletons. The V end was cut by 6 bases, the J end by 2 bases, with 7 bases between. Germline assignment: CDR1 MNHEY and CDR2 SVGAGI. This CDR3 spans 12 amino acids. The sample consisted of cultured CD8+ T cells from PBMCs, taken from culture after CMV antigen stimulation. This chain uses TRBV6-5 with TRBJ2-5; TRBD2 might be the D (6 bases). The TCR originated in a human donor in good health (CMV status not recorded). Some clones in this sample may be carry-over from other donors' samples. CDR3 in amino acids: CASREGQETQYF. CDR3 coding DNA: TGTGCCAGCAGGGAGGGGCAAGAGACCCAGTACTTC.